A single count supports the clone carrying this T cell receptor (beta chain). This sample stems from a study of blood T cell repertoires in COVID-19. Across the study: Sources were T cells, B-cell-depleted T cells, or PBMCs; the material itself was cDNA or gDNA.

This CDR3 comprises 19 residues. Germline CDR1 and CDR2: LNHDA and SQIVND (reference sequence). V shed 2 bases and J 3 bases; nucleotides not matched to a gene: 16. Repertoires were generated with immunoSEQ multiplex PCR, while TCRdb's copy carries only in-frame clones and drops some. The data show more than 45,000 clones, with approximately 90% seen just once and just over 5% held by the top ten. The sequence was collected from a man between 65 and 79 years old with acute or convalescent COVID-19. V and J are TRBV19 and TRBJ2-7, with 10 nucleotides matching TRBD1. The specimen was peripheral blood. The chain's CDR3 is CASSIRGTGDAMIYYEQYF. The CDR3 DNA is TGTGCCAGTAGTATAAGAGGGACAGGGGATGCCATGATATACTACGAGCAGTACTTC.